This T cell receptor (beta chain) appears in the sequencing data of a study of identical twins. On this clonotype itself: The antigen is undetermined.

The CDR3 totals 15 residues. CDR1 and CDR2 (germline): SGHRS, YFSETQ. J gave up 1 base and V 3 bases, and 4 bases lay outside the gene matches. Each CDR3 protein is one row after TCRdb ran MiXCR on the 5' RACE reads. The table lists 430,000 or so distinct CDR3 sequences, more than 20% of them singletons. Study-level points and caveats: Excess sharing by twins proved weaker in beta out-of-frame sequences.

These data were likewise used in another study, on T cells expressing NK-cell markers. That study reports: Obtained from sorted CD3+CD56+NKG2C+, CD3+CD56+NKG2C- and CD3+CD56-NKG2C+ T cells were the TCR beta repertoires.

This clonotype was obtained from a woman under 30 in good health. This chain uses TRBV5-1 with TRBJ2-3; 8 bases map to TRBD1. The specimen sequenced was CD4+ T cells sorted from blood. CDR3 in DNA: TGCGCCAGCAGCTCAGGGACAGGAGGCACAGATACGCAGTATTTT. This sequence encodes CASSSGTGGTDTQYF.